This record concerns one T cell receptor beta chain sequence. Its specificity is unknown. The sample is drawn from a study of beta chain features in type 1 diabetes. Whole-study results and caveats: In every one of the four CD4+ subsets, TCRB CDR3s were moderately but significantly shorter in Type 1 diabetes patients.

The sequenced template was cDNA made from the entire isolated RNA. Sequencing was performed with immunoSEQ multiplex PCR; in TCRdb, only in-frame clones are kept and a portion is missing. The data show approximately 730,000 clones, roughly 13% seen once. V shed 2 bases and J shed 6 bases, with 7 bases lying between them. The CDR3 contains 13 residues. CDR1 is MNHEY and CDR2 is SVGAGI in the germline V gene. This clonotype originated in a man aged 18 to 30 with type 1 diabetes. Sample: naive CD4+ T cells from blood. The J gene is TRBJ1-4, the V gene TRBV6-5; no clear D gene. The CDR3 loop reads CASSYAGYEKLFF. The CDR3 nucleotides are TGTGCCAGCAGTTACGCAGGCTATGAAAAACTGTTTTTT.